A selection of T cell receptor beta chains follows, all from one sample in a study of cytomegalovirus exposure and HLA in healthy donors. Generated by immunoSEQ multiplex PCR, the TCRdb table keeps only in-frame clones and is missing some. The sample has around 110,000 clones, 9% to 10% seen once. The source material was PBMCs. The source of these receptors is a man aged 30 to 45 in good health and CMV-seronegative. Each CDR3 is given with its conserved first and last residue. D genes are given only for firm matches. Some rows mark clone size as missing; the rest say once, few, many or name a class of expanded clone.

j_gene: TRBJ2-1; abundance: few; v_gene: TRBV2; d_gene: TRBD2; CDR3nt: TGTGCCAGCAGTCAAGCGCGGGGGGGAAATGAGCAGTTCTTC; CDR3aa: CASSQARGGNEQFF
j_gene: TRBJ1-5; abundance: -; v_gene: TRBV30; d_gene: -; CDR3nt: TGTGCCTGGAGGTATAGCAATCAGCCCCAGCATTTT; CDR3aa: CAWRYSNQPQHF
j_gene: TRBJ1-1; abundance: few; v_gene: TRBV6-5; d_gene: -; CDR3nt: TGTGCCAGCAGTTACGTCAAACAGGCTGAAGCTTTCTTT; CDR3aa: CASSYVKQAEAFF
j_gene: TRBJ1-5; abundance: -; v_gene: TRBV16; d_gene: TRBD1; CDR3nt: TGTGCCAGCAGCCAGGGACAGGTCTCCCAGCCCCAGCATTTT; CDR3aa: CASSQGQVSQPQHF
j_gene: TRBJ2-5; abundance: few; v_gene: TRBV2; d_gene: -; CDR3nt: TGTGCCAGCAGTTCCGAAGAGACCCAGTACTTC; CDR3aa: CASSSEETQYF
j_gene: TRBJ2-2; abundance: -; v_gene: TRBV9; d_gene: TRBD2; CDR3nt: TGTGCCAGCAGCGTAGGCGGGAGTACGAACACCGGGGAGCTGTTTTTT; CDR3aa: CASSVGGSTNTGELFF
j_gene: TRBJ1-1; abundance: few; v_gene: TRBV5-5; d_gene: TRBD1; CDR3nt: TGTGCCAGCAGCTTAGCAGGGGGAGGAACTGAAGCTTTCTTT; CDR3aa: CASSLAGGGTEAFF
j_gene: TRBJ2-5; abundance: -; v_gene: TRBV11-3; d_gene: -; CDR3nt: TGTGCCAGCAGCTCCAAAGCCCAAGAGACCCAGTACTTC; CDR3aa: CASSSKAQETQYF
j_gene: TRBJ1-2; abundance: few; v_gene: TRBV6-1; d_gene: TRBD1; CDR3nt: TGTGCCAGCAGTGAACAGGGGGACTATGGCTACACCTTC; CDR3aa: CASSEQGDYGYTF
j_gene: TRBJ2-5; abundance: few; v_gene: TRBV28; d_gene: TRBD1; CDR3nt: TGTGCCAGCAGCGTGGGACAGGGTGAGACCCAGTACTTC; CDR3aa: CASSVGQGETQYF
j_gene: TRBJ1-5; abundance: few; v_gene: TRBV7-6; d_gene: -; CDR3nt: TGTGCCAGCAGCTCCAAGGTGGAGGGGCCCCAGCATTTT; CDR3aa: CASSSKVEGPQHF
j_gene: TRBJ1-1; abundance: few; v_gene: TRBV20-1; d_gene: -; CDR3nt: TGCAGTGCCCCGTTGAACACTGAAGCTTTCTTT; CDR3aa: CSAPLNTEAFF
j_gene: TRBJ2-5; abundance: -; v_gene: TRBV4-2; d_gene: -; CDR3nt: TGTGCCAGCAGTGGAGGGGTTGCTAGAGAGACCCAGTACTTC; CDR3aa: CASSGGVARETQYF
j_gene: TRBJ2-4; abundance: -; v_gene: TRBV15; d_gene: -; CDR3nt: TGTGCCACCAGCAGAGGGCCAGGTGGGGCCAAAAACATTCAGTACTTC; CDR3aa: CATSRGPGGAKNIQYF
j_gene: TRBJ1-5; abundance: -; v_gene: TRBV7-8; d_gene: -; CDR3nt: TGTGCCAGCAGCCACCTACAGGGAAGCAATCAGCCCCAGCATTTT; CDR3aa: CASSHLQGSNQPQHF
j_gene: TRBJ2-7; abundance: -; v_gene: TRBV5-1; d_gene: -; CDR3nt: TGCGCCAGCAGCTTACAGGGCCTCGAGCAGTACTTC; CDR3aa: CASSLQGLEQYF
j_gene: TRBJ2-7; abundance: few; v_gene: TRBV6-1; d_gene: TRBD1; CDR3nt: TGTGCCAGCAGTGAAGCCAGTGACAGGGCCTCCTACGAGCAGTACTTC; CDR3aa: CASSEASDRASYEQYF